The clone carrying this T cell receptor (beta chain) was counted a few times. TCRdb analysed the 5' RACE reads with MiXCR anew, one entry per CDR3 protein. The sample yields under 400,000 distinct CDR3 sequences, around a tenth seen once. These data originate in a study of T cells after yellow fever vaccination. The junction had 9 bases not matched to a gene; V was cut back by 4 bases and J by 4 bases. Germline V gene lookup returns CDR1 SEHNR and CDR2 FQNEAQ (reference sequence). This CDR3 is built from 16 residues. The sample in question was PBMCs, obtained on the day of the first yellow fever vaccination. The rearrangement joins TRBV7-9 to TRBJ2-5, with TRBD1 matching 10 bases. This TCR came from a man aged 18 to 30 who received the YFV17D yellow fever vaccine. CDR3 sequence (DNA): TGTGCCAGCAGCTCTTCCGGGACAGGGGCAGGAGAGACCCAGTACTTC. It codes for CASSSSGTGAGETQYF. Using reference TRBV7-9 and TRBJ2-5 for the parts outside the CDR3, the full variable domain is DTGVSQNPRHKITKRGQNVTFRCDPISEHNRLYWYRQTLGQGPEFLTYFQNEAQLEKSRLLSDRFSAERPKGSFSTLEIQRTEQGDSAMYLCASSSSGTGAGETQYFGPGTRLLVL.